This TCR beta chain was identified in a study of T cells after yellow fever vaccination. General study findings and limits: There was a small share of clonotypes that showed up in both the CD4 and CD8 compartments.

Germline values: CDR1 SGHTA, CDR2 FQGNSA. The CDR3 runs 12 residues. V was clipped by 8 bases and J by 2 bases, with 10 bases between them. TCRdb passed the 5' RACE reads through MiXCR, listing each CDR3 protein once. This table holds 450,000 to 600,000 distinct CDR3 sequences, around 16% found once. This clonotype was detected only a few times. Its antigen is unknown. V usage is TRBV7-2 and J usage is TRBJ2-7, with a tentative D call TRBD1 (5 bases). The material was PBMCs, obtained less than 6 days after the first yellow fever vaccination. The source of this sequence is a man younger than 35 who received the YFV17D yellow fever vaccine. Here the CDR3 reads CASGAETYEQYF. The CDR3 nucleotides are TGTGCCAGCGGGGCGGAGACCTACGAGCAGTACTTC.